One and the same sample provided the 10 T cell receptor beta chains below, sequenced in a study of T cell responses to AZD1222 COVID-19 vaccine. Using immunoSEQ multiplex PCR, the repertoire was profiled, and TCRdb retains in-frame clones only, with some absent. The table records 90,000 to 140,000 clones, 89% of them present only once. Sequences were derived from peripheral blood, sampled 28 days after the second AZD1222 dose. The receptor source for this set is an adult who received the AZD1222 COVID-19 vaccine.

In its sample, this clone was seen a few times. For the CDR3, the DNA is TGTGCCACCAGCAGACCCGGATTTGTGAACACTGAAGCTTTCTTT. Amino acid sequence: CATSRPGFVNTEAFF. This chain connects TRBV15 to TRBJ1-1; D remains ambiguous. V lost 2 bases and J 0 bases, leaving 10 bases between the germline ends. The CDR3 covers 15 residues. The germline gives CDR1 LNHNV, CDR2 YYDKDF (reference sequence). Combining the CDR3 with reference TRBV15 and TRBJ1-1 gives the whole variable domain DAMVIQNPRYQVTQFGKPVTLSCSQTLNHNVMYWYQQKSSQAPKLLFHYYDKDFNNEADTPDNFQSRRPNTSFCFLDIRSPGLGDTAMYLCATSRPGFVNTEAFFGQGTRLTVV.

The table lists this clone with a count of one. CDR3 nucleotide sequence: TGTGCTAGTGGTTTGTCTACCCTAGCGGGAGTAGGGGACAATGAGCAGTTCTTC. This translates into CASGLSTLAGVGDNEQFF. This sequence joins TRBV12-5 and TRBJ2-1, with TRBD2 identical over 10 bases. The CDR3 runs 18 residues. V gave up 2 bases and J gave up 5 bases; unmatched junction bases: 12. Germline lookup yields CDR1 LGHNT and CDR2 FRNRAP.

The V call is TRBV3-1 (or the pseudogene TRBV3-2), the J call TRBJ1-2, with a tentative D call TRBD1 (5 bases). Trimming pared 6 bases from V and 6 bases from J, leaving 20 bases between. The CDR3 loop spans 15 amino acids. In germline, CDR1 is LGHDT, CDR2 YNNKEL (reference sequence). CDR3 coding DNA: TGTGCCAGCAGTCATAATGGGGCTACGGGTGATGGCTACACCTTC. This encodes CASSHNGATGDGYTF.

The chain uses TRBV3-1 (or the pseudogene TRBV3-2) and TRBJ1-5, with D unclear. The CDR3 consists of 13 residues. V dropped 4 bases and J dropped 1 base, with 5 bases sitting between them. CDR1 and CDR2 from the germline V gene are LGHDT and YNNKEL (reference sequence). Written as DNA, the CDR3 is TGTGCCAGCAGCCTTGCGAGCAATCAGCCCCAGCATTTT. Its protein is CASSLASNQPQHF.

The chain couples TRBV27 to TRBJ2-7, with a possible D match to TRBD1 (6 bases). The CDR3 length is 16 residues. Per the germline V gene, CDR1 is MNHEY and CDR2 is SMNVEV (reference sequence). V lost 4 bases to trimming and J lost 0 bases, with 16 bases between them. This CDR3 reads CASSSDRQVPSYEQYF. The DNA of the CDR3 is TGTGCCAGCAGTTCGGACAGACAGGTACCCTCCTACGAGCAGTACTTC.

The V gene is TRBV30, the J gene TRBJ2-7, with TRBD1 as a possible D gene (5 bases). Deletions cut 5 bases from V and 2 bases from J, with 10 bases between. CDR1 GTSNPN and CDR2 SVGIG come from the germline V gene (reference sequence). This CDR3 comprises 12 residues. CDR3 nucleotide sequence: TGTGCCTGGTGGGCAGGGCCCTACGAGCAGTACTTC. Translation: CAWWAGPYEQYF.

V gene TRBV4-3 combines with J gene TRBJ1-3, with D unclear. The CDR3 length is 16 residues. Trimming took 2 bases from V and 0 from J, leaving 11 bases between them. The germline gives CDR1 LGHNA, CDR2 YSLEER. The CDR3 DNA follows: TGCGCCAGCAGCCAACAAACAGAAATCTCTGGAAACACCATATATTTT. Residues: CASSQQTEISGNTIYF.

This clone was seen a handful of times. This chain connects TRBV13 to TRBJ2-7; D is unresolved. Germline loops: CDR1 PRHDT, CDR2 FYEKMQ (reference sequence). Trimming left V 8 bases short and J 0 bases short, with 14 bases between. There are 14 residues in the CDR3. CDR3 residues: CASRRLGTSYEQYF. Here the CDR3 DNA reads TGTGCCAGCCGCCGATTGGGCACCTCCTACGAGCAGTACTTC.

The chain joins TRBV5-1 to TRBJ2-7, with D maybe TRBD1 (5 bases). The germline CDR1 and CDR2 sequences are SGHRS and YFSETQ. V was clipped by 1 base and J by 4 bases, with 12 bases between them. This CDR3 is built from 14 residues. CDR3 amino acids: CASSLPRDGYEQYF. DNA of the CDR3: TGCGCCAGCAGCTTGCCCAGGGATGGGTACGAGCAGTACTTC.

The chain joins TRBV18 to TRBJ1-2, with 9 bases matching TRBD1. CDR1 is KGHSH and CDR2 is LQKENI in the germline V gene. The CDR3 length is 14 residues. V trimming: 1 base; J trimming: 7 bases; junction bases outside the gene matches: 4. This CDR3 is CASSPRVQGAGYTF. In DNA form, the CDR3 reads TGTGCCAGCTCACCACGGGTACAGGGGGCTGGCTACACCTTC.